What follows are 21 T cell receptor beta chains derived from one specimen sequenced in a study of technical replicates of blood from several donors. Profiled with immunoSEQ multiplex PCR; TCRdb holds only in-frame clones, not every one. The data hold under 85,000 clones, with about 97% observed a single time. Source material: T cells isolated from PBMCs. The source of these receptors is a human donor in good health.

V gene TRBV28 combines with J gene TRBJ2-1, with D possibly matching TRBD1 (6 bases). V lost 10 bases and J lost 14, with 18 bases in between. The CDR3 sequence is 11 residues long. Per germline, CDR1 MDHEN and CDR2 SYDVKM. The CDR3 sequence: CATRRRDTEFF. CDR3 in DNA: TGTGCCACCCGTCGTCGGGACACTGAGTTCTTC.

V and J are TRBV27 and TRBJ2-1; D unclear. CDR1 and CDR2 from the germline V gene are MNHEY and SMNVEV (reference sequence). There are 12 residues in the CDR3. V was pared by 8 bases and J by 4 bases, with 9 bases between. CDR3 amino acids: CASGFGYNEQFF. The DNA of the CDR3 is TGTGCCAGCGGATTCGGGTACAATGAGCAGTTCTTC.

V gene TRBV27 combines with J gene TRBJ2-1, with TRBD2 matching over 7 bases. CDR1 is MNHEY, CDR2 SMNVEV, per germline (reference sequence). J lost 4 bases, V lost 10 bases, and 10 bases had no gene match. The CDR3 is 14 amino acids. The CDR3 loop is CATTGGSLYNEQFF. In nucleotides, the CDR3 is TGTGCCACCACGGGCGGGAGCCTATACAATGAGCAGTTCTTC.

The chain employs TRBV6-6 and TRBJ1-5, with D perhaps matching TRBD1 (6 bases). In germline, CDR1 is MNHNY, CDR2 SVGAGI (reference sequence). The CDR3 has 15 amino acids. Trimming took 5 bases from V and 0 from J, leaving 11 bases between them. The CDR3, as DNA: TGTGCCAGCAGTAGCACCAGGGGTAGCAATCAGCCCCAGCATTTT. This gives the protein CASSSTRGSNQPQHF.

The chain joins TRBV7-9 to TRBJ2-1; TRBD2 matches at 8 bases. The CDR3 runs 14 residues. Trimming cost V 5 bases and J 7 bases; bases outside gene matches: 7. Germline V lookup: CDR1 SEHNR, CDR2 FQNEAQ (reference sequence). CDR3 DNA sequence: TGTGCCAGCAGCCTTGGACTAGCCAGTAATGAGCAGTTCTTC. This encodes CASSLGLASNEQFF.

This clone was recorded only once. V is TRBV21-1 and J is TRBJ2-7; whether TRBD1, the table's D call, matches the DNA was not checked. TRBV21-1 constitutes a pseudogene. The CDR3 contains 14 residues. The CDR3 sequence: CASSKEDSSYEQYF. The CDR3 DNA follows: TGTGCCAGCAGCAAAGAGGACAGTTCCTACGAGCAGTACTTC.

The chain has TRBV7-3 and TRBJ2-5; D is perhaps TRBD2 (5 bases). The germline gives CDR1 SGHTA, CDR2 FQGTGA. The CDR3 runs to 15 residues. V gave up 1 base and J gave up 2 bases, with 11 bases separating them. The CDR3, as DNA: TGTGCCAGCAGCTTAATCGGGGTAGGGCAAGAGACCCAGTACTTC. It codes for CASSLIGVGQETQYF.

V gene TRBV9 combines with J gene TRBJ1-4; no clear D gene. CDR1 and CDR2 (germline): SGDLS, YYNGEE. V lost 2 bases to trimming and J lost 2 bases, with 10 bases between them. The CDR3 extends over 15 amino acids. CDR3 DNA: TGTGCCAGCAGCGTGCAGACGGGTACTAATGAAAAACTGTTTTTT. Residues: CASSVQTGTNEKLFF.

V is TRBV5-1 and J is TRBJ1-1; D ambiguous. The V gene lost 1 base and the J gene lost 5 bases, with 15 bases spanning the gap. This CDR3 has 15 residues. Germline V gives CDR1 SGHRS, CDR2 YFSETQ. The CDR3, as DNA: TGCGCCAGCAGCTTGACTCTTCATGGCAGGACTGAAGCTTTCTTT. Translation gives CASSLTLHGRTEAFF.

This clone has only a few counts. V usage is TRBV30 and J usage is TRBJ2-1; 8 nucleotides line up with TRBD2. Germline CDR1 is GTSNPN and CDR2 is SVGIG (reference sequence). The ends lost 1 base at V and 6 bases at J; junction bases unmatched: 14. The CDR3 consists of 17 residues. The CDR3 sequence: CAWSGGGWTGTSNEQFF. The DNA for the CDR3 is TGTGCCTGGAGTGGGGGTGGGTGGACCGGGACTAGCAATGAGCAGTTCTTC.

This rearrangement joins TRBV4-1 to TRBJ1-1; TRBD1 matches at 8 bases. CDR1 is MGHRA, CDR2 YSYEKL, per germline. This CDR3 is built from 14 residues. With 4 bases clipped from V and 4 bases from J, the junction kept 5 bases outside the gene matches. CDR3 coding DNA: TGCGCCAGCAGCCTCAGGACAGGGACCACTGAAGCTTTCTTT. This encodes CASSLRTGTTEAFF.

This clone has just a few counts. The rearrangement uses TRBV4-2 and TRBJ2-7; no firm D call. Per the germline V gene, CDR1 is LGHNA and CDR2 is YNFKEQ. CDR3 length: 16 residues. The V end was cut by 0 bases, the J end by 0 bases, with 12 bases between. CDR3 protein: CASSQDQETPSYEQYF. The CDR3 DNA reads as TGTGCCAGCAGCCAAGATCAGGAAACTCCCTCCTACGAGCAGTACTTC.

The chain links TRBV30 to TRBJ1-1; D unclear. Germline V lookup: CDR1 GTSNPN, CDR2 SVGIG (reference sequence). Trimming removed 4 bases from V and 0 bases from J, with 9 bases in between. There are 13 residues in the CDR3. Written as DNA, the CDR3 is TGTGCCTGGAAACTCTCCCTGAACACTGAAGCTTTCTTT. Protein: CAWKLSLNTEAFF.

V usage is TRBV28 and J usage is TRBJ1-5; 10 bases are shared with TRBD1. This CDR3 is built from 16 residues. Germline V gives CDR1 MDHEN, CDR2 SYDVKM. Unmatched junction bases numbered 3, after V lost 3 bases and J lost 1 base. The CDR3 DNA sequence: TGTGCCAGCAGTTTCGACAGGGGGCAAAGCAATCAGCCCCAGCATTTT. It encodes CASSFDRGQSNQPQHF.

The V call is TRBV5-1, the J call TRBJ1-5, with D unresolved. The CDR3 totals 14 residues. The V gene's germline CDR1 is SGHRS and CDR2 YFSETQ. V was cut by 3 bases and J by 8 bases, with 15 bases left in between. The CDR3 here is CASSSGEGSKPQHF. CDR3 nucleotides: TGCGCCAGCAGCTCAGGAGAAGGGAGTAAGCCCCAGCATTTT.

The rearrangement links TRBV11-1 to TRBJ2-7; D is uncertain. The germline V gene encodes CDR1 SGHAT and CDR2 FQDESV (reference sequence). CDR3 length equals 14 residues. V was shortened by 1 base and J by 2 bases, with 9 bases between the two germline ends. The CDR3 DNA reads TGTGCCAGCAGCTTAGACACGGGTACCTACGAGCAGTACTTC. This gives the protein CASSLDTGTYEQYF. Variable domain in full (rest from reference TRBV11-1 and TRBJ2-7): EAEVAQSPRYKITEKSQAVAFWCDPISGHATLYWYRQILGQGPELLVQFQDESVVDDSQLPKDRFSAERLKGVDSTLKIQPAELGDSAMYLCASSLDTGTYEQYFGPGTRLTVT.

This chain uses TRBV6-1 with TRBJ2-7, with D possibly TRBD1 on 6 matching bases. The CDR3 extends over 14 amino acids. The V gene lost 5 bases and the J gene lost 0 bases, with 11 bases spanning the gap. CDR1 and CDR2 (germline): MNHNS, SASEGT. CDR3 sequence reads: CASSTQGHSYEQYF. Written as DNA, the CDR3 is TGTGCCAGCAGTACACAGGGACACTCCTACGAGCAGTACTTC.

This chain uses TRBV6-6 with TRBJ1-5; D is uncertain. The CDR3 runs to 12 residues. Trimming removed 5 bases from V and 7 bases from J, with 9 bases in between. Germline V lookup: CDR1 MNHNY, CDR2 SVGAGI (reference sequence). CDR3 amino acids: CASSRLGQPQHF. In nucleotides, the CDR3 is TGTGCCAGCAGTCGATTGGGCCAGCCCCAGCATTTT.

CDR3: CSVPLALAGLYQETQYF. CDR3 bases: TGCAGCGTCCCGTTAGCACTAGCGGGATTGTACCAAGAGACCCAGTACTTC. This rearrangement joins TRBV29-1 to TRBJ2-5; TRBD2 aligns across 10 bases. CDR3 length: 17 residues. V lost 6 bases to trimming and J lost 0 bases; unmatched junction nucleotides: 13. Germline V gives CDR1 SQVTM, CDR2 ANQGSEA.

CDR3 region: CATISGVNTEAFF. Written as DNA, the CDR3 is TGTGCCACCATTTCGGGAGTGAACACTGAAGCTTTCTTT. The chain is built from TRBV5-4 and TRBJ1-1; D is uncertain. The CDR3 runs to 13 residues. Trimming removed 9 bases at V and 0 bases at J, with 12 bases between. Germline CDR1 SGHNT, CDR2 YYREEE (reference sequence). Using reference TRBV5-4 and TRBJ1-1 for the parts outside the CDR3, the full variable domain is ETGVTQSPTHLIKTRGQQVTLRCSSQSGHNTVSWYQQALGQGPQFIFQYYREEENGRGNFPPRFSGLQFPNYSSELNVNALELDDSALYLCATISGVNTEAFFGQGTRLTVV.

The chain links TRBV2 to TRBJ2-7; perhaps TRBD1 as D (5 bases). The CDR3 covers 15 residues. Germline values: CDR1 SNHLY, CDR2 FYNNEI. Trimming left V 3 bases short and J 3 bases short, with 15 bases between. CDR3 sequence: CASSEGPHLIYEQYF. DNA for the CDR3: TGTGCCAGCAGTGAGGGGCCCCACTTAATCTACGAGCAGTACTTC. Supplemented by reference TRBV2 and TRBJ2-7, the full variable domain reads EPEVTQTPSHQVTQMGQEVILRCVPISNHLYFYWYRQILGQKVEFLVSFYNNEISEKSEIFDDQFSVERPDGSNFTLKIRSTKLEDSAMYFCASSEGPHLIYEQYFGPGTRLTVT.